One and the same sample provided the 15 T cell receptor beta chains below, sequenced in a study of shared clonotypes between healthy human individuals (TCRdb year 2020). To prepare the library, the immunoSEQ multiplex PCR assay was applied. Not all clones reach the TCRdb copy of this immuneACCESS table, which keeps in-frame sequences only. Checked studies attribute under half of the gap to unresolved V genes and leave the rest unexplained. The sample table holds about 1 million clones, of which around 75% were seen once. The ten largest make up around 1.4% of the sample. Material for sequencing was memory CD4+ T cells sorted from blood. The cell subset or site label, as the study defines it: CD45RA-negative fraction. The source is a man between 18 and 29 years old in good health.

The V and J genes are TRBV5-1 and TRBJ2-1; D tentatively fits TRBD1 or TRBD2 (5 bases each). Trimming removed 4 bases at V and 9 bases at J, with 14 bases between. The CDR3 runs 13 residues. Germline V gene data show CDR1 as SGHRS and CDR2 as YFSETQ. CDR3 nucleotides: TGCGCCAGCAGCGTCAACGGGGCGATTGAGCAGTTCTTC. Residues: CASSVNGAIEQFF.

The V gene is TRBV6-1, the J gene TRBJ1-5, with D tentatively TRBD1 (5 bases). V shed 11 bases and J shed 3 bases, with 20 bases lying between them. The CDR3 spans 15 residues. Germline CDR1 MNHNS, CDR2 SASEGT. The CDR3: CAPPNPGPPNQPQHF. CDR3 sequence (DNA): TGTGCCCCCCCTAACCCGGGGCCCCCCAATCAGCCCCAGCATTTT.

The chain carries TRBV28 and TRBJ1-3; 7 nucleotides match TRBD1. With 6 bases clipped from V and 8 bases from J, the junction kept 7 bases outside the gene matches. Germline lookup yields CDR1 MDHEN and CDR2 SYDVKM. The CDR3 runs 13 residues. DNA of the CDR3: TGTGCCAGCAGGGAGACAGGGAAAGACACCATATATTTT. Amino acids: CASRETGKDTIYF.

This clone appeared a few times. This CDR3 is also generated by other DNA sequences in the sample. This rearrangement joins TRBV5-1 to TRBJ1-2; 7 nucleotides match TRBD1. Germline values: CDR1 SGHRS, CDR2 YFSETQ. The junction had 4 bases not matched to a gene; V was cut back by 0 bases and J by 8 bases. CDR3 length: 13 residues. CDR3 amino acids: CASSLGQGGGYTF. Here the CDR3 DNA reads TGCGCCAGCAGCTTGGGACAGGGTGGAGGCTACACCTTC. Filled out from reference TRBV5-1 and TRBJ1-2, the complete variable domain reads KAGVTQTPRYLIKTRGQQVTLSCSPISGHRSVSWYQQTPGQGLQFLFEYFSETQRNKGNFPGRFSGRQFSNSRSEMNVSTLELGDSALYLCASSLGQGGGYTFGSGTRLTVV.

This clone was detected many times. This CDR3 is CASREEGSLGYGYTF. CDR3 in DNA: TGTGCCAGTAGGGAAGAGGGTAGCCTCGGCTATGGCTACACCTTC. J is TRBJ1-2 and V is TRBV19; D is uncertain. CDR3 length: 15 residues. Germline CDR1 is LNHDA and CDR2 is SQIVND (reference sequence). The germline V and J ends were trimmed by 6 bases and 4 bases, with 18 bases remaining between them.

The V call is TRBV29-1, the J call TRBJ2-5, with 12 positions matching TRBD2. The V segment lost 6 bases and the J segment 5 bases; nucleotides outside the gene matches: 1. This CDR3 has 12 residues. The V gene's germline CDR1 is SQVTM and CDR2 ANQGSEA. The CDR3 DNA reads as TGCAGCGTCGGACTAGCGGGGGAGACCCAGTACTTC. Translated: CSVGLAGETQYF.

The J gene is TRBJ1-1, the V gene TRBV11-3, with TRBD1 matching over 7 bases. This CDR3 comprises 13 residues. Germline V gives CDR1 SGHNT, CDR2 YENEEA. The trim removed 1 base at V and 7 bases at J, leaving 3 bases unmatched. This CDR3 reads CASSLGGQYEAFF. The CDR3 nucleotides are TGTGCCAGCAGCTTAGGGGGACAGTATGAAGCTTTCTTT.

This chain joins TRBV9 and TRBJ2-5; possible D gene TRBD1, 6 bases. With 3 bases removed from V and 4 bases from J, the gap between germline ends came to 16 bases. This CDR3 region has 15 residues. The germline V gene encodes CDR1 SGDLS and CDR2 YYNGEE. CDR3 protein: CASSAGTKGSETQYF. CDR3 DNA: TGTGCCAGCAGCGCCGGGACAAAGGGCTCAGAGACCCAGTACTTC.

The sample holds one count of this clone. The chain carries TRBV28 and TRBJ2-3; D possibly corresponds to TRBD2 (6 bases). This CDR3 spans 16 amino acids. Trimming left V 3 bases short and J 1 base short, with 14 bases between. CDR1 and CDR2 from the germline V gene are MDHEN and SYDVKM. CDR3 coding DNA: TGTGCCAGCAGTTTCGGGCCTAGCGCCCGCACAGATACGCAGTATTTT. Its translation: CASSFGPSARTDTQYF.

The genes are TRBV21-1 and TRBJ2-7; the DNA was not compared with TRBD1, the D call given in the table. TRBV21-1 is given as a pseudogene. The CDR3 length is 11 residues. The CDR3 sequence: CASSFHNEQYF. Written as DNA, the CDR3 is TGTGCCAGCAGCTTCCACAACGAGCAGTACTTC.

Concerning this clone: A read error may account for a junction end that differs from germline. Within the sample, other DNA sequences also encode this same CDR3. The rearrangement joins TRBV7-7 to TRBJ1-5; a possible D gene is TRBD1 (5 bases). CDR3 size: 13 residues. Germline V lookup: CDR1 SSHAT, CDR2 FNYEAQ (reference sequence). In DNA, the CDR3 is TGTGCTAGCAGCCCAGGGCGGGATCAGCCCCAGCATTTT. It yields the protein CASSPGRDQPQHF.

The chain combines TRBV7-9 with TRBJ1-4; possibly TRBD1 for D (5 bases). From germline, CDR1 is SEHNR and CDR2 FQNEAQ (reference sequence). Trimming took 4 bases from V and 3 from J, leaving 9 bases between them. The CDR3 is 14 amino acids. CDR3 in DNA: TGTGCCAGCAGCTCTCGGGGGTCTAATGAAAAACTGTTTTTT. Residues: CASSSRGSNEKLFF.

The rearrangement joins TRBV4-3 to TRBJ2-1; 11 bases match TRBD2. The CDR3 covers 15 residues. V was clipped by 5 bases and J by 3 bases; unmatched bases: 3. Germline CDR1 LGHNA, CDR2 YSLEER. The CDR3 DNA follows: TGCGCCAGCAGCTACGGACTAGCGGGCTACAATGAGCAGTTCTTC. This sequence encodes CASSYGLAGYNEQFF.

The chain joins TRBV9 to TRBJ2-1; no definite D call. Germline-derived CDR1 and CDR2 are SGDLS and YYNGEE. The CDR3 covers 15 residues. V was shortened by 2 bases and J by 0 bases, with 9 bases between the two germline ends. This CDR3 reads CASSVTASSYNEQFF. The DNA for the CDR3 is TGTGCCAGCAGCGTGACCGCGAGCTCCTACAATGAGCAGTTCTTC.

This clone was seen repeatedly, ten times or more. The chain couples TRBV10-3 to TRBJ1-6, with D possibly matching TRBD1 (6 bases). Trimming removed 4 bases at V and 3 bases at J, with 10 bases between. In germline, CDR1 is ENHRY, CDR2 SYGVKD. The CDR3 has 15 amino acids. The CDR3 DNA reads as TGTGCCATCAGTGGTGGAGGGGGCTATAATTCACCCCTCCACTTT. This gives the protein CAISGGGGYNSPLHF.